Listed below are T cell receptor beta chains from one sample, sequenced in a study of blood T cell repertoires in COVID-19. Clones were read by immunoSEQ multiplex PCR, and TCRdb kept only the in-frame ones, dropping some. Of about 240,000 clones in the sample, 85% to 90% are singletons; the top ten hold around 4%. The sample taken for sequencing was PBMCs or T cells enriched from blood (not recorded which). Receptors were obtained from a woman aged 25 to 39 who had recovered from COVID-19. CDR3s include the opening cysteine and the closing phenylalanine or tryptophan. The D gene is left open where the match is weak. Clone size appears in some rows only: once, few, many, or a class for an expanded clone.

clone_size,j_call,v_call,d_call,cdr3_nt,cdr3_aa
once,TRBJ2-1,TRBV28,TRBD2,TGTGCCAGTTTCCCGGGACTAGCCAGAAATGAGCAGTTCTTC,CASFPGLARNEQFF
few,TRBJ2-4,TRBV6-6,TRBD2,TGTGCCAGCAGTCCTAAGCGGGAGAGTCTAGCCAAAAACATTCAGTACTTC,CASSPKRESLAKNIQYF
once,TRBJ1-5,TRBV10-3,NA,TGTGCCATCAGTCAGGGTGTGGGTCAGCCCCAGCATTTT,CAISQGVGQPQHF
NA,TRBJ1-1,TRBV18,NA,TGTGCCAGCTCACCGAACAGGGAGATGAACACTGAAGCTTTCTTT,CASSPNREMNTEAFF
NA,TRBJ1-1,TRBV30,NA,TGTGCCTGGAGTCAAATCGCAGGCACTGAAGCTTTCTTT,CAWSQIAGTEAFF
NA,TRBJ2-1,TRBV27,TRBD2,TGTGCCAGCAGTCCCTTAGCGGGAGGGCCGAGGAATGAGCAGTTCTTC,CASSPLAGGPRNEQFF
NA,TRBJ2-3,TRBV28,TRBD2,TGTGCCACCGCCGCCCCTAGCGGGAGTCGGAGGGGTGTGCGCGGAGATACGCAGTATTTT,CATAAPSGSRRGVRGDTQYF
once,TRBJ1-1,TRBV27,TRBD1,TGTGCCAGCAGTCCTAAACCGATGCCGCTTGACAGGGAACTCATGAACACTGAAGCTTTCTTT,CASSPKPMPLDRELMNTEAFF
NA,TRBJ2-1,TRBV28,TRBD2,TGTGCCAGCAGTTCGGGGACTAGCGGGCGATCGAATGAGCAGTTCTTC,CASSSGTSGRSNEQFF
NA,TRBJ2-4,TRBV28,NA,TGTGCCAGTCATACAAGGGGGGGGTCGGACATTCAGTACTTC,CASHTRGGSDIQYF
NA,TRBJ1-5,TRBV7-2,NA,TGTGCCAGCAGCTTAGCTTCCGATCAGCCCCAGCATTTT,CASSLASDQPQHF
NA,TRBJ2-2,TRBV9,NA,TGTGCCAGCAGCGTAGCTCGAGGGACCGGGGAGCTGTTTTTT,CASSVARGTGELFF
NA,TRBJ1-2,TRBV6-1,TRBD1,TGTGCCAGCAGTGAAGGGACAGGGGACTATGGCTACACCTTC,CASSEGTGDYGYTF
NA,TRBJ1-1,TRBV19,NA,TGTGCCAGTAAAGTCTCCGGCACTGAAGCTTTCTTT,CASKVSGTEAFF
NA,TRBJ2-1,TRBV9,TRBD2,TGTGCCAGCAGCGTAGTAACTAGCGACAATGAGCAGTTCTTC,CASSVVTSDNEQFF
few,TRBJ1-2,TRBV2,NA,TGTGCCAGCAGCACGACAGTGTCTAACTATGGCTACACCTTC,CASSTTVSNYGYTF
once,TRBJ1-5,TRBV5-5,NA,TGTGCCAGCAGCCTAGATATGGACAATCAGCCCCAGCATTTT,CASSLDMDNQPQHF
NA,TRBJ2-7,TRBV7-9,NA,TGTGCCAGCAGCCTCCTCAGGGAAGCTTCCTACGAGCAGTACTTC,CASSLLREASYEQYF
NA,TRBJ2-1,TRBV11-3,NA,TGTGCCAGCAGCTTAGGGGGTTGGGGCCAAGCCAATGAGCAGTTCTTC,CASSLGGWGQANEQFF
NA,TRBJ2-2,TRBV6-4,NA,TGTGCCAGCAGCGAAGACATCGCCGGGGAGCTGTTTTTT,CASSEDIAGELFF
NA,TRBJ2-1,TRBV9,TRBD2,TGTGCCAGCAGCGACCCCACGGGACTAGCGGGAGGCTGGAATGAGCAGTTCTTC,CASSDPTGLAGGWNEQFF
NA,TRBJ2-3,TRBV5-4,TRBD2,TGTGCCAGCAGCCCCAGGACTAGCGGGAACACAGATACGCAGTATTTT,CASSPRTSGNTDTQYF
NA,TRBJ2-3,TRBV9,NA,TGTGCCAGCAGCGTTTTCGGTAGCACAGATACGCAGTATTTT,CASSVFGSTDTQYF
NA,TRBJ1-1,TRBV6-5,NA,TGTGCCAGCAGTTTCGGATACCCGGGGACTGAAGCTTTCTTT,CASSFGYPGTEAFF
NA,TRBJ1-2,TRBV29-1,TRBD1,TGCAGCGTTGATGACAGGGACGTACGTGGCTACACCTTC,CSVDDRDVRGYTF
NA,TRBJ1-5,TRBV7-2,NA,TGTGCCAGCAGCTTAGCTGGGGCGGTTAATCAGCCCCAGCATTTT,CASSLAGAVNQPQHF
NA,TRBJ1-1,TRBV21-1,NA,TGTGCCAGCAGCACCCCGGGACAGGGGGCCTTGAACACTGAAGCTTTCTTT,CASSTPGQGALNTEAFF
NA,TRBJ1-5,TRBV7-6,NA,TGTGCCAGCAGCTGGACTGCCGATCAGCCCCAGCATTTT,CASSWTADQPQHF
NA,TRBJ2-3,TRBV28,NA,TGTGCCAGCTCAGCAGGGAGCACAGATACGCAGTATTTT,CASSAGSTDTQYF
NA,TRBJ1-1,TRBV3-1/TRBV3-2,TRBD1,TGTGCCAGCAGCACCCGGGACAGGGGTAGCACTGAAGCTTTCTTT,CASSTRDRGSTEAFF
NA,TRBJ1-1,TRBV6-4,NA,TGTGCCAGCATCGCAGGGATGAGGAACACTGAAGCTTTCTTT,CASIAGMRNTEAFF
few,TRBJ2-1,TRBV7-8,TRBD2,TGTGCCAGCAGCCCCAGGGTAGCGGGAGCCAATGAGCAGTTCTTC,CASSPRVAGANEQFF
NA,TRBJ1-1,TRBV19,NA,TGTGCCAGTACCGAAAGTAGTATGAACACTGAAGCTTTCTTT,CASTESSMNTEAFF
NA,TRBJ1-3,TRBV30,NA,TGTGCCTGGCACAGGGAAACCTCTGGAAACACCATATATTTT,CAWHRETSGNTIYF
once,TRBJ2-2,TRBV7-8,TRBD2,TGTGCCAGCAGCTTAGGCCCAGCGGGATTGGGGACCGGGGAGCTGTTTTTT,CASSLGPAGLGTGELFF
NA,TRBJ2-3,TRBV5-4,NA,TGTGCCAGCAGCTTAGAAATCAGAAACACAGATACGCAGTATTTT,CASSLEIRNTDTQYF
NA,TRBJ2-6,TRBV5-1,TRBD1,TGCGCCAGCAGCTTAGGTCCAGGGGGAACTGGGGCCAACGTCCTGACTTTC,CASSLGPGGTGANVLTF
NA,TRBJ1-5,TRBV10-3,NA,TGTGCCATCAGTGAGTCTAGAGGCAATCAGCCCCAGCATTTT,CAISESRGNQPQHF
NA,TRBJ1-5,TRBV4-3,NA,TGCGCCAGCAGCCAAGATGCAGGGCTTCAGCCCCAGCATTTT,CASSQDAGLQPQHF
few,TRBJ2-1,TRBV18,TRBD1,TGTGCCAGCTCACCACCAGCGACCGGGACAGGGTACGGTGAGCAGTTCTTC,CASSPPATGTGYGEQFF
NA,TRBJ1-6,TRBV5-1,NA,TGCGCCAGCAGCTTGGGACAGCAGAGCTCCTATAATTCACCCCTCCACTTT,CASSLGQQSSYNSPLHF
NA,TRBJ2-7,TRBV7-8,NA,TGTGCCAGCAGCTTAGATGGGCGGGACGTCTCCTACGAGCAGTACTTC,CASSLDGRDVSYEQYF
NA,TRBJ2-5,TRBV4-2,NA,TGTGCCAGCAGCCCTGTGGGGGGAGAGGAGACCCAGTACTTC,CASSPVGGEETQYF
once,TRBJ1-5,TRBV4-1,TRBD1,TGCGCCAGCAGCCAAGAAAAACAGGGGGCCGGTGCGGGGCAGCCCCAGCATTTT,CASSQEKQGAGAGQPQHF
NA,TRBJ2-6,TRBV28,TRBD1,TGTGCCAGCAGTTTATCCAGTTATGGGTTGGGGGACAGGGGGCTTACTGGGGCCAACGTCCTGACTTTC,CASSLSSYGLGDRGLTGANVLTF
NA,TRBJ1-3,TRBV19,NA,TGTGCCAGTAGTACAGAGGGTTGGGGCAACCCTGGAAACACCATATATTTT,CASSTEGWGNPGNTIYF
NA,TRBJ2-7,TRBV9,TRBD2,TGTGCCAGCAGCGTAGGATGGACTAGCGACGAGCAGTACTTC,CASSVGWTSDEQYF
NA,TRBJ1-5,TRBV6-1,TRBD1,TGTGCCAGCAGTGAAGTCGGGACAGGCGGGAATCAGCCCCAGCATTTT,CASSEVGTGGNQPQHF
NA,TRBJ1-5,TRBV6-2/TRBV6-3,TRBD1,TGTGCCAGCAGTCAACGGACAGGCCCTCGGGTGGGCCAGCCCCAGCATTTT,CASSQRTGPRVGQPQHF
NA,TRBJ1-1,TRBV28,TRBD1,TGTGCCAGCAGTTTACAGGGGGGTCTCACTGAAGCTTTCTTT,CASSLQGGLTEAFF
once,TRBJ1-1,TRBV30,NA,TGTGCCTGGAACAGGGTTGGCACTGAAGCTTTCTTT,CAWNRVGTEAFF
NA,TRBJ1-1,TRBV19,NA,TGTGCCAGTCCTCCCAGTGGGCGGAACACTGAAGCTTTCTTT,CASPPSGRNTEAFF
NA,TRBJ1-1,TRBV5-6,TRBD1,TGTGCCAGCAGCCAAGGGACAGGGGATGGAATGAACACTGAAGCTTTCTTT,CASSQGTGDGMNTEAFF
once,TRBJ2-5,TRBV7-6,TRBD1,TGTGCCAGCAGCTTAGAACCGGGACAGCAAGAGACCCAGTACTTC,CASSLEPGQQETQYF